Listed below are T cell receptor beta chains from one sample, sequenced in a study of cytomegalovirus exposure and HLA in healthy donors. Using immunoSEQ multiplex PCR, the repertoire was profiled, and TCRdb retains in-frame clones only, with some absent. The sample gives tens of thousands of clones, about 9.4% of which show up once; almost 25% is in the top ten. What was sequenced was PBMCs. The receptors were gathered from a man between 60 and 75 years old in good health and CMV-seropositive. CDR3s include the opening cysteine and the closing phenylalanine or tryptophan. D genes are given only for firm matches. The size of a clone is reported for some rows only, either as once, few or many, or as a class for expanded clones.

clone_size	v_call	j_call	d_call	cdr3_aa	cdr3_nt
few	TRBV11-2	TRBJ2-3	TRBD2	CASTPGRARDTQYF	TGTGCCAGTACTCCCGGGAGGGCTCGAGATACGCAGTATTTT
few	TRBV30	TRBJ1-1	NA	CAWRSKGTKQAFF	TGTGCCTGGAGATCGAAAGGGACAAAGCAAGCTTTCTTT
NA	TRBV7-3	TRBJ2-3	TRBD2	CASSLGVSGGTDTQYF	TGTGCCAGCAGCTTAGGGGTTAGCGGGGGCACAGATACGCAGTATTTT
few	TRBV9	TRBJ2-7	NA	CASSGGGEPYEQYF	TGTGCCAGCAGCGGCGGCGGGGAACCCTACGAGCAGTACTTC
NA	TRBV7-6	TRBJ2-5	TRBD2	CASSPLPSGLVGETQYF	TGTGCCAGCAGCCCCCTTCCTAGCGGTCTTGTAGGGGAGACCCAGTACTTC
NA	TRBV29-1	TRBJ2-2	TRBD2	CSVTSGKNTGELFF	TGCAGCGTAACTAGCGGGAAGAACACCGGGGAGCTGTTTTTT
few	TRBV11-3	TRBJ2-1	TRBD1	CASSRSGTGSNEQFF	TGTGCCAGCAGCAGGTCCGGGACAGGTAGCAATGAGCAGTTCTTC
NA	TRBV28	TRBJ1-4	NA	CASSSTDSAVWEKLFF	TGTGCCAGCAGTTCCACGGACAGTGCCGTTTGGGAAAAACTGTTTTTT
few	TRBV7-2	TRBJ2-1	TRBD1	CASSLPTGNRQFF	TGTGCCAGCAGCCTCCCGACAGGGAATAGGCAGTTCTTC
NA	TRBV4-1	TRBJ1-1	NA	CASSHTGNSFEAFF	TGCGCCAGCAGCCACACCGGGAACTCTTTTGAAGCTTTCTTT
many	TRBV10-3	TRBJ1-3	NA	CASGSSGNTIYF	TGTGCCTCGGGGTCCTCTGGAAACACCATATATTTT
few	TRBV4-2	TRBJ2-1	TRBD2	CASSPQTSGGARNEQFF	TGTGCCAGCAGCCCTCAGACTAGCGGGGGGGCTAGGAATGAGCAGTTCTTC
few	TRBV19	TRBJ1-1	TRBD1	CASSIDLALRGISTMNTEAFF	TGTGCCAGTAGTATAGACTTGGCCCTCAGGGGGATTTCTACGATGAACACTGAAGCTTTCTTT
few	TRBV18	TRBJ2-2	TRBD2	CASSNSGTSTGELFF	TGTGCCAGCTCAAATAGCGGGACGAGCACCGGGGAGCTGTTTTTT
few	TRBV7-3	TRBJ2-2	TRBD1	CASSSGTGAAGELFF	TGTGCCAGCAGCTCCGGGACAGGGGCCGCCGGGGAGCTGTTTTTT
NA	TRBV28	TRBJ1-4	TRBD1	CASSFATGYEKLFF	TGTGCCAGCAGTTTCGCGACAGGGTACGAAAAACTGTTTTTT
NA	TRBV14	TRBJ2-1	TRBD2	CASSPRLAGAQFF	TGTGCCAGCAGCCCACGACTAGCGGGCGCACAGTTCTTC
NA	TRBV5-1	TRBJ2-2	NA	CASSLDHPNTGELFF	TGCGCCAGCAGCTTGGATCATCCGAACACCGGGGAGCTGTTTTTT
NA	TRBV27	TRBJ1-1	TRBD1	CASSNKGTVYTEAFF	TGTGCCAGCAGTAACAAGGGGACAGTCTACACTGAAGCTTTCTTT
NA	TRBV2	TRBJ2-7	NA	CASSILVSSYEQYF	TGTGCCAGCAGTATCCTCGTGAGCTCCTACGAGCAGTACTTC
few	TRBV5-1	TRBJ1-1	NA	CASSLGGGHSTIGPEAFF	TGCGCCAGCAGCTTGGGGGGGGGACACTCTACGATCGGGCCTGAAGCTTTCTTT
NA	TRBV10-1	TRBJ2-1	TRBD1	CASSGGRDEQFF	TGCGCCTCCTCAGGGGGCAGGGATGAGCAGTTCTTC
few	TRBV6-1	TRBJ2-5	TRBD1	CASRPRDSRSETQYF	TGTGCCAGCAGGCCCCGGGACAGCCGATCAGAGACCCAGTACTTC
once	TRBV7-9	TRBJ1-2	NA	CASSTERRLEGANGYTF	TGTGCCAGCAGCACGGAGAGGAGGCTCGAGGGAGCAAATGGCTACACCTTC
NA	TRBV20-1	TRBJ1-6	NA	CSAPDVEVHF	TGCAGTGCTCCTGACGTGGAGGTGCACTTT
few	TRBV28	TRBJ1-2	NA	CASTELRGYGYTF	TGTGCCAGCACCGAACTTAGGGGCTATGGCTACACCTTC
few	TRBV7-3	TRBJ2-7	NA	CASSLTGHDYEQYF	TGTGCCAGCAGCTTAACGGGACATGACTACGAGCAGTACTTC
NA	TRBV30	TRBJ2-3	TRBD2	CAWSERGRDTQYF	TGTGCCTGGAGTGAGCGGGGGAGGGATACGCAGTATTTT
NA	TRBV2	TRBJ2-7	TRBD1	CASSELSTPGTDYEQYF	TGTGCTAGCAGTGAATTGAGCACCCCCGGGACAGACTACGAGCAGTACTTC
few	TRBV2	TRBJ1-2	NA	CASSGGVTPYGYTF	TGTGCCAGCAGTGGCGGGGTAACCCCCTATGGCTACACCTTC
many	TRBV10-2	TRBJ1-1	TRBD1	CASRTGVNTEAFF	TGCGCCAGCAGAACAGGGGTGAACACTGAAGCTTTCTTT
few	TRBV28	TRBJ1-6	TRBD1	CASSLSTGGGNSPLHF	TGTGCCAGCAGTTTATCGACAGGGGGCGGTAATTCACCCCTCCACTTT
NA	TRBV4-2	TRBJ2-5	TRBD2	CASSQEGLAGGQETQYF	TGTGCCAGCAGCCAAGAGGGACTAGCGGGAGGTCAGGAGACCCAGTACTTC
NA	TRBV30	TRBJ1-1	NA	CAWSVARVGAFF	TGTGCCTGGAGTGTCGCACGGGTCGGGGCTTTCTTT
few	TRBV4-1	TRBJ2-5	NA	CASSQAGVSETQYF	TGCGCCAGCAGCCAAGCCGGGGTCTCAGAGACCCAGTACTTC
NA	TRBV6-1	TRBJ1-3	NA	CASSAGEYGNTIYF	TGTGCCAGCAGCGCAGGGGAATATGGAAACACCATATATTTT
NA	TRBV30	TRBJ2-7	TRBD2	CAWRAGGGWGEQYF	TGTGCCTGGAGGGCGGGAGGAGGTTGGGGCGAGCAGTACTTC
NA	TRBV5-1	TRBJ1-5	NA	CASSLAGGNQPQHF	TGCGCCAGCAGCTTGGCCGGAGGGAATCAGCCCCAGCATTTT
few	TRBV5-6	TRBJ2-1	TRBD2	CASSLRQREDNEQFF	TGTGCCAGCAGCTTGAGGCAGCGGGAGGACAATGAGCAGTTCTTC
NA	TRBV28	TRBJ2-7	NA	CASRGPGSTREQYF	TGTGCCAGCAGGGGCCCGGGATCGACGAGGGAGCAGTACTTC
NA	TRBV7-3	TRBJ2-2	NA	CASSYTGLRTGELFF	TGTGCCAGCAGCTATACAGGGTTGAGAACCGGGGAGCTGTTTTTT
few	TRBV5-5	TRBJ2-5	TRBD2	CASRPTSGPETQYF	TGTGCCAGCAGGCCGACTAGCGGTCCAGAGACCCAGTACTTC
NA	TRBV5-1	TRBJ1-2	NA	CASSLEQVSNYGYTF	TGCGCCAGCAGCTTGGAACAGGTCTCTAACTATGGCTACACCTTC
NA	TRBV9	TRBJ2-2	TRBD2	CASSVSGVGNTGELFF	TGTGCCAGCAGCGTTAGCGGGGTAGGGAACACCGGGGAGCTGTTTTTT
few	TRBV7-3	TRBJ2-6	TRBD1	CASSLSGTGVSGANVLTF	TGTGCCAGCAGCTTATCCGGGACAGGGGTCTCTGGGGCCAACGTCCTGACTTTC
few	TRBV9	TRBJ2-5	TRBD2	CASSVGPEGGETQYF	TGTGCCAGCAGCGTAGGACCCGAGGGAGGGGAGACCCAGTACTTC